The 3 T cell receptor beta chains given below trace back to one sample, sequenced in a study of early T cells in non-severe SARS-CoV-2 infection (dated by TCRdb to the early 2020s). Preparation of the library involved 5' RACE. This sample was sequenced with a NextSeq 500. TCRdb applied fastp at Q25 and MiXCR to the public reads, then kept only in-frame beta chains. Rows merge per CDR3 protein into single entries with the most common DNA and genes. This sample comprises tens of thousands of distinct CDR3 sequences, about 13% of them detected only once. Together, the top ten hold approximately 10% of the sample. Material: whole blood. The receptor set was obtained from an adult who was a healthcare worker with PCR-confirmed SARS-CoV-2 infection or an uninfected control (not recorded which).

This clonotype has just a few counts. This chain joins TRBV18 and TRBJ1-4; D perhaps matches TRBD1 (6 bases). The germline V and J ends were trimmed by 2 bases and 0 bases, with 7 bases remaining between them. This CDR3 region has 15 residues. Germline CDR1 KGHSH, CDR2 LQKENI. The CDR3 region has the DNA TGTGCCAGCTCACCAAGGGGGGCAACTAATGAAAAACTGTTTTTT. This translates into CASSPRGATNEKLFF.

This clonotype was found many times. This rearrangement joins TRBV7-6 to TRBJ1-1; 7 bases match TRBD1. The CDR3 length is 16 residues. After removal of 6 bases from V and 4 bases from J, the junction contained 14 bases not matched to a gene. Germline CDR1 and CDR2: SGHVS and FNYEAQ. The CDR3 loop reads CASRLTGVQGGTEAFF. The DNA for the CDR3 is TGTGCCAGCAGGCTCACCGGGGTCCAGGGGGGCACTGAAGCTTTCTTT.

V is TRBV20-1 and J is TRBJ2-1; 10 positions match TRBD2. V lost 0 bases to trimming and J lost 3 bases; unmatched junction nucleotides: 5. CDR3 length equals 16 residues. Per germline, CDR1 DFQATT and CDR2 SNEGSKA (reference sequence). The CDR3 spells CSARDRKRGGYNEQFF. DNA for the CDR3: TGCAGTGCTAGAGATCGAAAGCGGGGGGGCTACAATGAGCAGTTCTTC.